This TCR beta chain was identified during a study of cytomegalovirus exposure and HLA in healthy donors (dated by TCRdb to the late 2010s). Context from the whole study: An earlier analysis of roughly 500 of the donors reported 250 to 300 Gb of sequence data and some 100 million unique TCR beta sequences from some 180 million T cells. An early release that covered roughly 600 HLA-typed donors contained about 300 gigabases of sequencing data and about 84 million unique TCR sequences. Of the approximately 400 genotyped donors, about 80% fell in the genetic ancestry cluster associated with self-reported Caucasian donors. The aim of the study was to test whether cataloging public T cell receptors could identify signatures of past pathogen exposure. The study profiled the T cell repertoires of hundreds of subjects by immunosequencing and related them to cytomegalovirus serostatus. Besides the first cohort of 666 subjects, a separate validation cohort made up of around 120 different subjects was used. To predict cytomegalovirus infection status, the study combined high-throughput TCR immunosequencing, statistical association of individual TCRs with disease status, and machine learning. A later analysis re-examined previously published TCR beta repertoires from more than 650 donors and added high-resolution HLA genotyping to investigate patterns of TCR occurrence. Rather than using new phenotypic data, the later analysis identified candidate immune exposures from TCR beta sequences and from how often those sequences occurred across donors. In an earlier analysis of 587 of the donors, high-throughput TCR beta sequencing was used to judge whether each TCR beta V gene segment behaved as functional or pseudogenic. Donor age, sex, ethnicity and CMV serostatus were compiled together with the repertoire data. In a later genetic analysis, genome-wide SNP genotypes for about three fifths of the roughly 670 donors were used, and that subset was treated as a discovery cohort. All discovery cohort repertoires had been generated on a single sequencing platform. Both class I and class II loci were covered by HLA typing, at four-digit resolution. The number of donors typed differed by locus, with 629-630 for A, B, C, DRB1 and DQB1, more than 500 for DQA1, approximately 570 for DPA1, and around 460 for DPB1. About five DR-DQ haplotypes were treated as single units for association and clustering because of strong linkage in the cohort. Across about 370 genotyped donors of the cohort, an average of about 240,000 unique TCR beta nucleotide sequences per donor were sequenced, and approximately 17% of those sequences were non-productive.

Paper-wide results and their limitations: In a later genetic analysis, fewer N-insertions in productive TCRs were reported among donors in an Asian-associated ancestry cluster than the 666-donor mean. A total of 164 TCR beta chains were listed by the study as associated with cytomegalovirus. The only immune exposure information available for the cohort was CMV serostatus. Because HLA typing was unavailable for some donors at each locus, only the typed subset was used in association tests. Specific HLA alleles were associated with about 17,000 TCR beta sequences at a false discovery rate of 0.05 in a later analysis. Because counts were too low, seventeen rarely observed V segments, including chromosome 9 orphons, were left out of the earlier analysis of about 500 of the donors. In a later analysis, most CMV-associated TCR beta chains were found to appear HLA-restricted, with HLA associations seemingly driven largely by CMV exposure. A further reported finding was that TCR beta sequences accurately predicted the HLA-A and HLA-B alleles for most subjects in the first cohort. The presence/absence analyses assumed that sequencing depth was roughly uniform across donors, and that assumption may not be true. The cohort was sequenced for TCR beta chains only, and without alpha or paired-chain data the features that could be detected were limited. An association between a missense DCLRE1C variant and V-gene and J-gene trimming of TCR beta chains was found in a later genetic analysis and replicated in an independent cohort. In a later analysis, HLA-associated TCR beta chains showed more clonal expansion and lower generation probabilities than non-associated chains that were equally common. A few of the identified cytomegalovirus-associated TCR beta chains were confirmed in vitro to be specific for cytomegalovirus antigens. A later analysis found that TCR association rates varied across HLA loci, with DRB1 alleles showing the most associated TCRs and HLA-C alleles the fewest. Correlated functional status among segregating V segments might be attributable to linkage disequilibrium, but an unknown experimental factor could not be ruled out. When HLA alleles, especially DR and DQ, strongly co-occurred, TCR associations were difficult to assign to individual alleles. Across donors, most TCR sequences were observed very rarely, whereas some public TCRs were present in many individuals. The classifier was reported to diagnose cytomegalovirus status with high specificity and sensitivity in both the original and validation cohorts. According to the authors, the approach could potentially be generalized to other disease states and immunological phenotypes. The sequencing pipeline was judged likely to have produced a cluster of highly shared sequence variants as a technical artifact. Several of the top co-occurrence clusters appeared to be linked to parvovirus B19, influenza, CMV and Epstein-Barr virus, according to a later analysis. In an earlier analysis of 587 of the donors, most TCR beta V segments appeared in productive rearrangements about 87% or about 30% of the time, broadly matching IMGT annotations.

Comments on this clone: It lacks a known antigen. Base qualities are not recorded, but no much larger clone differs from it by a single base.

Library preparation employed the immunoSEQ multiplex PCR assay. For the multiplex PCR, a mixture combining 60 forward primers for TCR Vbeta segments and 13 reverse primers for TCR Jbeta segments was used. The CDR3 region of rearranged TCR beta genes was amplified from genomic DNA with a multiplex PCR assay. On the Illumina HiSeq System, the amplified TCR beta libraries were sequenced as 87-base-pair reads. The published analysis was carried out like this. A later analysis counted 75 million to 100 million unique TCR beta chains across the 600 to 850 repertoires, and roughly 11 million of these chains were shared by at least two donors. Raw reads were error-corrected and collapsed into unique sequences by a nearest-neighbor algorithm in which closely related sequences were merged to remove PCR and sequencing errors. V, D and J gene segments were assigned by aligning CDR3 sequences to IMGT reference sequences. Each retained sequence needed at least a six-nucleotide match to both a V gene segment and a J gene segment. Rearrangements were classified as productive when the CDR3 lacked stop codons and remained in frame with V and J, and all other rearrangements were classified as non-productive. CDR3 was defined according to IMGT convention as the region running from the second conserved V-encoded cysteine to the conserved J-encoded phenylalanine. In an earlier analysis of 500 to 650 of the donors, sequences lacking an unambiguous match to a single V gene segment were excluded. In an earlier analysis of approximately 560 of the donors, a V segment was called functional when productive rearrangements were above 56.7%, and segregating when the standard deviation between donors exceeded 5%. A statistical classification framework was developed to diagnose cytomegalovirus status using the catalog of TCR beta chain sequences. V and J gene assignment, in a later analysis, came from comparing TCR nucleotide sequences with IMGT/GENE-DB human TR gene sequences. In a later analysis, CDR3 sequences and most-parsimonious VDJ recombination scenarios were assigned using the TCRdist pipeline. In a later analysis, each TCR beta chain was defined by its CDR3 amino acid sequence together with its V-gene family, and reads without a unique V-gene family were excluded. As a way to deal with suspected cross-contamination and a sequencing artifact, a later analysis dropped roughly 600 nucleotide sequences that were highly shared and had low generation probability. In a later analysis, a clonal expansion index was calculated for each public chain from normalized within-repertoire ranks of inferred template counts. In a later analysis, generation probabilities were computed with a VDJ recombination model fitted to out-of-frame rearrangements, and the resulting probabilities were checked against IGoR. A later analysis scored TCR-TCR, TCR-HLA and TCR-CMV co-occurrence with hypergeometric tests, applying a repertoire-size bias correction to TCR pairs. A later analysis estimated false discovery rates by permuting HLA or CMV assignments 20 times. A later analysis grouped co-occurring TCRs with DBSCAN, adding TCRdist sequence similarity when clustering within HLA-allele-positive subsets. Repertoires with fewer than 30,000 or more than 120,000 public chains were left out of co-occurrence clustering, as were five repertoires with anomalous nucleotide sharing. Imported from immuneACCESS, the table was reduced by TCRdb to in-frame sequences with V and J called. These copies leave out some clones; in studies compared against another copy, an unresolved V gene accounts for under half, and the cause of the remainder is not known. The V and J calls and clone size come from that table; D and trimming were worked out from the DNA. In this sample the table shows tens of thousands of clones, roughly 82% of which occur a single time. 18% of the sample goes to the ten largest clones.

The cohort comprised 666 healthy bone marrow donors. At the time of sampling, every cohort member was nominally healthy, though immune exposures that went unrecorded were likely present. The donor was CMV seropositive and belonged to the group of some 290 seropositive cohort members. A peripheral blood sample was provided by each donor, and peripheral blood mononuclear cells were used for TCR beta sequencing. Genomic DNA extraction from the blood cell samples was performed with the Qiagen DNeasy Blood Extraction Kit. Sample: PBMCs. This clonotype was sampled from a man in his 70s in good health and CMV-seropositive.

The nucleotides read TGTGCCAGCGGGGAGGGCAATTACGAGCAGTACTTC. The resulting protein is CASGEGNYEQYF. The V and J segments used are TRBV11-2 and TRBJ2-7, with TRBD2 matching 7 junction bases. The germline V and J ends show losses of 8 bases and 4 bases respectively, and no gene match explains 5 bases of the junction. From the cysteine up to the phenylalanine, the CDR3 has a length of 12 residues. The CDR3 DNA has 36 bases and is translated from base 1. The germline V gene specifies SGHAT as CDR1 and FQNNGV as CDR2.